Detailed here is one T cell receptor beta chain. As yet, its antigen is unknown. The junction shows a germline mismatch at one end, possibly a read error. Presence of unique molecular identifiers characterized the TCR beta cDNA libraries. TCRdb reprocessed the PCR reads via MiXCR and lists one record per CDR3 protein. Among around 440,000 distinct CDR3 sequences listed, around 40% were seen once. The data stem from a study of post-analysis software for immune sequencing data. Study-wide findings and caveats: Under F measure analysis, samples from one preparation batch co-clustered strongly. Comparison of patients with controls showed five TRBV segments more frequent in patients, TRBV5-6, TRBV5-1 and TRBV20-1 among them.

The germline V gene encodes CDR1 MNHEY and CDR2 SMNVEV (reference sequence). The CDR3 contains 14 residues. V usage is TRBV27 and J usage is TRBJ2-7; TRBD1 matches 9 bases. Sequencing was done on a sample of blood. This receptor was taken from a girl aged 5-17 years with multiple sclerosis. The CDR3: CTSSVAGTGIEQYF. The CDR3 DNA reads TGTACCAGCAGTGTAGCCGGGACAGGGATTGAGCAGTACTTC.